This passage covers 15 T cell receptor beta chains from one sample sequenced in a study of intratumoral heterogeneity in liver cancer. Samples labelled H were derived from distinct, geographically separated regions of the hepatocellular carcinoma nodule. Library preparation was by the immunoSEQ multiplex PCR assay. TCRdb provides this immuneACCESS table in a form limited to in-frame rearrangements. Some clones are lacking; in checked studies, under half of them reflect an unresolved V gene, and why the rest are absent is not known. For this sample there are approximately 6,600 clones; under 60% appear just once. The biggest ten clones account for about 14% of the sample. The input for sequencing was tumor tissue, taken before any cancer treatment. These receptors came from a man aged 65 to 85 with hepatocellular carcinoma.

This clone is categorized as large. Relative to the germline gene, one junction end is altered; a read error may explain this. The chain couples TRBV29-1 to TRBJ2-1, with D tentatively TRBD1 (6 bases). This CDR3 is 14 amino acids long. Germline CDR1 SQVTM, CDR2 ANQGSEA. CDR3 sequence (DNA): TGCAGCGTTTCTGGGGACAAGGTCTACATTGAGCAGTTCTTC. It specifies CSVSGDKVYIEQFF.

The chain recombines TRBV6-6 with TRBJ1-6; D is perhaps TRBD1 (5 bases). Germline CDR1 MNHNY, CDR2 SVGAGI (reference sequence). This CDR3 contains 14 residues. Trimming shortened V by 8 bases and J by 7 bases, and 15 bases separated the two germline ends. The CDR3 bases are TGTGCCAGCCAAACCGGGACGGTGAATTCACCCCTCCACTTT. It specifies CASQTGTVNSPLHF.

This rearrangement joins TRBV19 to TRBJ1-1; 7 positions match TRBD1. The CDR3 contains 13 residues. Germline V gene lookup returns CDR1 LNHDA and CDR2 SQIVND (reference sequence). V lost 6 bases to trimming and J lost 9 bases; unmatched junction nucleotides: 10. The CDR3 is CASRPPSTGKAFF. DNA for the CDR3: TGTGCCAGTAGGCCACCCTCGACAGGGAAAGCTTTCTTT. Full variable domain (remainder filled in from reference TRBV19 and TRBJ1-1): DGGITQSPKYLFRKEGQNVTLSCEQNLNHDAMYWYRQDPGQGLRLIYYSQIVNDFQKGDIAEGYSVSREKKESFPLTVTSAQKNPTAFYLCASRPPSTGKAFFGQGTRLTVV.

This clone is categorized as medium-sized. The genes are TRBV5-1 and TRBJ1-5, with a possible D match to TRBD1 (5 bases). Trimming removed 4 bases from V and 3 bases from J, with 14 bases in between. The CDR3 length is 15 residues. Germline assignment: CDR1 SGHRS and CDR2 YFSETQ. Here the CDR3 DNA reads TGCGCCAGCAGCCCCGGGACGGAGCCCAATCAGCCCCAGCATTTT. It yields the protein CASSPGTEPNQPQHF. Supplemented by reference TRBV5-1 and TRBJ1-5, the full variable domain reads KAGVTQTPRYLIKTRGQQVTLSCSPISGHRSVSWYQQTPGQGLQFLFEYFSETQRNKGNFPGRFSGRQFSNSRSEMNVSTLELGDSALYLCASSPGTEPNQPQHFGDGTRLSIL.

The genes are TRBV28 and TRBJ2-7; TRBD1 matches 7 bases. V lost 5 bases and J lost 1; bases outside the gene matches: 5. The CDR3 sequence is 14 residues long. Germline assignment: CDR1 MDHEN and CDR2 SYDVKM. This CDR3 reads CASSPGQQSYEQYV. The CDR3 DNA sequence: TGTGCCAGCAGTCCGGGACAGCAGTCCTACGAGCAGTACGTC.

In its sample, this clone ranks as medium-sized. The chain links TRBV2 to TRBJ1-1, with a weak D call TRBD1 (5 bases). CDR3 length: 13 amino acids. In germline, CDR1 is SNHLY, CDR2 FYNNEI. Trimming took off 9 bases at V and 4 bases at J, with 15 bases between the two ends. The CDR3 protein is CASPRGGFTEAFF. The CDR3 DNA follows: TGTGCCAGTCCCCGGGGGGGGTTCACTGAAGCTTTCTTT. The entire variable domain, with the rest obtained from reference TRBV2 and TRBJ1-1, is as follows: EPEVTQTPSHQVTQMGQEVILRCVPISNHLYFYWYRQILGQKVEFLVSFYNNEISEKSEIFDDQFSVERPDGSNFTLKIRSTKLEDSAMYFCASPRGGFTEAFFGQGTRLTVV.

This clone showed up just once. The rearrangement uses TRBV6-1 and TRBJ2-5; D possibly matches TRBD1 or TRBD2 (7 bases each). The CDR3 contains 20 residues. Germline V gene lookup returns CDR1 MNHNS and CDR2 SASEGT. V lost 3 bases to trimming and J lost 0 bases, with 26 bases between them. Here the CDR3 DNA reads TGTGCCAGCAGTGATATTGGGGGGGGGAAGACAGGGAAACACCAAGAGACCCAGTACTTC. Residues: CASSDIGGGKTGKHQETQYF.

The genes are TRBV28 and TRBJ1-1; possibly TRBD1 for D (5 bases). This CDR3 has 13 residues. V lost 7 bases and J 1 base, leaving 10 bases between the germline ends. Germline CDR1 reads MDHEN; CDR2 reads SYDVKM. The CDR3 region has the DNA TGTGCCAGCAAACGGGGGGGGAACACTGAAGCTTTCTTT. This codes for CASKRGGNTEAFF.

This clone was found once. V usage is TRBV19 and J usage is TRBJ2-3; 9 bases are a match to TRBD1. Per germline, CDR1 LNHDA and CDR2 SQIVND (reference sequence). The CDR3 runs 14 residues. Unmatched junction bases numbered 5, after V lost 6 bases and J lost 4 bases. The CDR3 sequence: CASRDRGTSDTQYF. The CDR3 DNA reads as TGTGCCAGTAGGGACAGGGGTACTTCAGATACGCAGTATTTT.

This clone was seen only once. CDR3 amino acids: CASRNSGQGAYNEQFF. The CDR3, as DNA: TGTGCCAGCAGAAACTCGGGACAGGGAGCCTACAATGAGCAGTTCTTC. V gene TRBV25-1 combines with J gene TRBJ2-1; 9 bases line up with TRBD1. V shed 6 bases and J 2 bases; nucleotides not matched to a gene: 8. Germline values: CDR1 MGHDK, CDR2 SYGVNS. This CDR3 is 16 amino acids long.

The J gene is TRBJ2-5, the V gene TRBV6-5; D ambiguous. Germline assignment: CDR1 MNHEY and CDR2 SVGAGI. The CDR3 runs to 16 residues. The V end was cut by 0 bases, the J end by 5 bases, with 16 bases between. The CDR3 reads CASSYSQTYNQETQYF. The CDR3 nucleotides are TGTGCCAGCAGTTACTCCCAGACCTATAATCAGGAGACCCAGTACTTC.

The chain carries TRBV7-8 and TRBJ1-2; possibly TRBD1 for D (6 bases). Trimming took 5 bases from V and 5 from J, leaving 9 bases between them. CDR1 and CDR2 (germline): SGHVS, FQNEAQ. The length of the CDR3 is 12 residues. CDR3 residues: CASSLTGYGYTF. Here the CDR3 DNA reads TGTGCCAGCAGCCTGACAGGATATGGCTACACCTTC.

V usage is TRBV11-3 and J usage is TRBJ2-1; 8 positions agree with TRBD2. With V trimmed by 1 base and J by 7 bases, 9 bases remained unmatched. CDR3 size: 16 residues. From germline, CDR1 is SGHNT and CDR2 YENEEA. The CDR3: CASSLGSSGRDNEQFF. The CDR3 DNA reads as TGTGCCAGCAGCTTAGGGTCCAGCGGGAGAGATAATGAGCAGTTCTTC.

Concerning this clone itself: One junction end does not reproduce the germline sequence, and a read error may be involved. The rearrangement links TRBV19 to TRBJ1-6, with D possibly being TRBD1 (5 bases). The CDR3 spans 16 residues. Germline loops: CDR1 LNHDA, CDR2 SQIVND (reference sequence). The CDR3 sequence is CASSSRDRFRNSPLHF. The CDR3 bases are TGTGCCAGTAGTTCCCGGGACCGATTCCGCAATTCGCCCCTCCACTTT.

By sample fraction, this clone is large. The J gene is TRBJ1-3, the V gene TRBV19, with unresolved D. The germline V and J ends were trimmed by 3 bases and 3 bases, with 21 bases remaining between them. Germline CDR1 LNHDA, CDR2 SQIVND (reference sequence). CDR3 length: 18 residues. The CDR3 loop reads CASSILRGSVPDGNTIYF. The CDR3 nucleotides read TGTGCCAGTAGTATCCTGCGTGGATCAGTTCCAGATGGAAACACCATATATTTT. The full variable domain, in which reference TRBV19 and TRBJ1-3 provide the parts outside the CDR3, is DGGITQSPKYLFRKEGQNVTLSCEQNLNHDAMYWYRQDPGQGLRLIYYSQIVNDFQKGDIAEGYSVSREKKESFPLTVTSAQKNPTAFYLCASSILRGSVPDGNTIYFGEGSWLTVV.